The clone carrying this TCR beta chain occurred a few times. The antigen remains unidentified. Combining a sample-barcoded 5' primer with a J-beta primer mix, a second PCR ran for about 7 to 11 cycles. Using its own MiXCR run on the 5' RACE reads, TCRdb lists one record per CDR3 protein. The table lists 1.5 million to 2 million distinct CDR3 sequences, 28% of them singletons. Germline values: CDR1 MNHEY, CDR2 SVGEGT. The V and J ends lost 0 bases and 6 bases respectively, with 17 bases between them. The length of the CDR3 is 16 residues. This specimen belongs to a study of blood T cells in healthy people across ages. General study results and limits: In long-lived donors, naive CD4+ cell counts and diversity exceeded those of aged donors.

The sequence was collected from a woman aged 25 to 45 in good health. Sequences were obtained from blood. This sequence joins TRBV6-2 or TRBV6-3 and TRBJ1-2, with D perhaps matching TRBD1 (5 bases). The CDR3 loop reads CASSYSTRSGGNGYTF. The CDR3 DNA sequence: TGTGCCAGCAGTTACTCGACGAGGTCCGGGGGAAATGGCTACACCTTC.